The clone carrying this TCR beta chain was detected a few times. These data originate in a study of T cells in Graves' hyperthyroidism and ophthalmopathy. TCR beta CDR3 regions were amplified from RNA. HTBI primers were the set used in a first-round RT-PCR of the TCR CDR3. In TCRdb, the multiplex PCR reads were re-called with MiXCR into one record per CDR3 protein. This sample has roughly 600,000 distinct CDR3 sequences, with about 14% found just once. Germline assignment: CDR1 MNHEY and CDR2 SMNVEV (reference sequence). CDR3 length: 13 amino acids. Trimming took off 5 bases at V and 7 bases at J, with 12 bases between the two ends.

The sequence was collected from a woman aged 50 to 60 with Graves' ophthalmopathy. The specimen sequenced was blood. This chain uses TRBV27 with TRBJ1-5; tentative D call: TRBD1 (5 bases). The CDR3 bases are TGTGCCAGCAGTATACAGGAAACCCAGCCCCAGCATTTT. Translating gives CASSIQETQPQHF.